This entry is about one T cell receptor beta chain. This clonotype was seen once. Its antigen remains undetermined. At one end, the junction sequence differs from germline, possibly due to a read error. The library was built by means of multiplex PCR. The sequencer listed for this sample is Illumina HiSeq 4000. iRepertoire HTBI primers and Arm-PCR amplification of CDR3 regions were used to construct TCR beta libraries. Before sequencing, the PCR products underwent gel purification. Concerning the study's data processing: Gene usage analysis of CDR3 amino acid clonotypes used the 62 TRBV and fewer than 15 TRBJ segments found across samples. Filtered high-quality paired reads were merged into contigs using COPE and FqMerger. BLAST was used to align contigs to IMGT TRBV, TRBD and TRBJ reference genes, and CDR3 was defined according to IMGT. Any clonotype with a frequency above 0.1% was classified as a highly expanded clone. Shannon entropy served as the measure of repertoire diversity, while the Gini coefficient captured V-J evenness. A clonotype was considered public if more than one individual shared it. TCRdb reprocessing: public reads trimmed at Q25 with fastp, clones called with MiXCR, in-frame beta chains kept. Each entry is one CDR3 protein sequence, shown with its most common DNA and genes. These V and J calls originate from TCRdb's pipeline instead of the authors' own analysis. For this sample there are approximately 440,000 distinct CDR3 sequences; around 24% appear just once. In total, the top ten clones hold around 26% of the sample.

According to the study, the label for this sample's time point signals: persistent/refractory GD, antithyroid drugs over 5 years with positive TRAb. RNA was extracted from PBMCs in TRIzol for both TCR sequencing and RNA sequencing. The diagnosis of Graves' disease was made according to American Thyroid Association guidelines. Recruitment of patients was carried out at an endocrinology department in Xi'an, China. Each patient gave approximately 10 milliliters of peripheral blood, collected in an EDTA anticoagulant tube. PBMCs were isolated by Ficoll Paque Plus density gradient separation without further T cell sorting. An Agilent 2100 Bioanalyzer and agarose gel were used to assess RNA quality, and a NanoDrop 2000 was used to measure RNA concentration. CDR1 SGHTA and CDR2 FQGNSA were looked up in the germline V gene. The CDR3 numbers 15 residues from cysteine through phenylalanine. Only the CDR3 part of the read is kept: 45 bases, read in frame from the first base.

The sample is drawn from a study of regulatory T cells in long-lasting Graves disease (dated by TCRdb to 2020 to 2023). Study-wide context: Persistent Graves' disease meant more than 5 years of antithyroid drug treatment with TSH receptor autoantibodies that stayed positive. Patients with persistent Graves' disease were compared with patients with newly diagnosed Graves' disease using TCR sequencing and RNA sequencing of peripheral blood. The study took place in China and was registered as a clinical trial. A total of approximately 35 samples were covered by TCR sequencing, comprising approximately 13 persistent and about 20 newly diagnosed Graves' disease patients. Persistent Graves' disease patients in the clinical cohort had taken antithyroid drugs for about 10.3 years on average.

Here is what the overall study found, with its caveats: Lower TCR Shannon entropy and fewer highly expanded clones were observed in persistent Graves' disease patients than in newly diagnosed patients, which suggested clonal expansion. Sequencing and analysis were restricted to the TCR beta chain. Persistent disease showed preferential use of TRBV28, TRBJ1-2 and TRBJ2-5, whereas newly diagnosed disease favored TRBV20-1 and TRBJ2-1. Peripheral blood alone was examined, since thyroid tissue, which constituted the primary lesion, could not be accessed. More public clonotypes were shared among persistent patients (2,741) than among newly diagnosed patients (966). The authors noted that the small sample size was a limitation that may lower accuracy.

The input for sequencing was peripheral blood mononuclear cells (PBMCs), taken when the disease was refractory, from a patient treated with antithyroid drugs. The source of this sequence is a female donor with Graves disease. The rearranged chain carries TRBV7-2 and TRBJ1-5, and 9 junction bases match TRBD1. The CDR3 reads as follows: CASSMTGGGNQPQRF. The sequenced DNA: TGTGCCAGCAGCATGACAGGGGGAGGGAATCAGCCCCAGCGTTTT.